The 2 T cell receptor beta chains given below trace back to one sample, sequenced in a study of T-cell memory formation after mild COVID-19. MiXCR, run by TCRdb on the 5' RACE reads, gives a single entry per CDR3 protein. The table has around 250,000 distinct CDR3 sequences, around 16% seen once. The sample consisted of PBMCs or a T cell subset sorted from them (not recorded which). The origin of the receptors is a man aged 18-30 years who had mild COVID-19 (a few samples of this study predate the infection). Cell type and time point are not known.

This chain links TRBV7-2 with TRBJ2-5; 7 positions match TRBD2. From germline, CDR1 is SGHTA and CDR2 FQGNSA. The CDR3 runs to 17 residues. V lost 1 base to trimming and J lost 1 base; unmatched junction nucleotides: 9. The CDR3 DNA reads TGTGCCAGCAGCTTAGGGGCCAAGCGGGGAGTCCAAGAGACCCAGTACTTC. Its translation: CASSLGAKRGVQETQYF.

This clonotype was counted between two and nine times. The gene calls are TRBV11-2 and TRBJ2-3; the match to TRBD1 covers 7 bases. In germline, CDR1 is SGHAT, CDR2 FQNNGV. CDR3 size: 16 residues. With 1 base clipped from V and 3 bases from J, the junction kept 7 bases outside the gene matches. CDR3 sequence: CASSLGRGPLTDTQYF. CDR3 nucleotide sequence: TGTGCCAGCAGCTTAGGAAGGGGGCCACTAACAGATACGCAGTATTTT. The whole variable domain, remainder taken from reference TRBV11-2 and TRBJ2-3, is EAGVAQSPRYKIIEKRQSVAFWCNPISGHATLYWYQQILGQGPKLLIQFQNNGVVDDSQLPKDRFSAERLKGVDSTLKIQPAKLEDSAVYLCASSLGRGPLTDTQYFGPGTRLTVL.